This TCR beta chain is drawn from a study of control samples from healthy donors and cancer patients. This table comes from immunoSEQ multiplex PCR, and its TCRdb copy is limited to in-frame clones, with some not included. The sample contains around 28,000 clones, roughly 91% of which appear only once. Germline V gene data show CDR1 as LNHDA and CDR2 as SQIVND (reference sequence). Trimming cost V 3 bases and J 3 bases, with 9 bases left between them. CDR3 length equals 13 residues. The sequence came from a middle-aged man with lung cancer. Sequenced sample: PBMCs. J is TRBJ2-7 and V is TRBV19; no definite D call. The CDR3: CASSIAAYYEQYF. CDR3 DNA sequence: TGTGCCAGTAGTATCGCAGCCTACTACGAGCAGTACTTC. The full variable domain, in which reference TRBV19 and TRBJ2-7 provide the parts outside the CDR3, is DGGITQSPKYLFRKEGQNVTLSCEQNLNHDAMYWYRQDPGQGLRLIYYSQIVNDFQKGDIAEGYSVSREKKESFPLTVTSAQKNPTAFYLCASSIAAYYEQYFGPGTRLTVT.